This T cell receptor beta chain was identified during a study of blood T cell repertoires in COVID-19. The data were produced by immunoSEQ multiplex PCR, yet TCRdb's version contains in-frame clones alone and is incomplete. The sample contains 150,000 to 200,000 clones, more than 70% of which appear only once. This CDR3 comprises 14 residues. The ends lost 7 bases at V and 1 base at J; junction bases unmatched: 6. Germline CDR1 reads LNHDA; CDR2 reads SQIVND (reference sequence). The sample taken for sequencing was peripheral blood. The chain combines TRBV19 with TRBJ1-1, with TRBD1 matching over 7 bases. The source of this sequence is a middle-aged man with active or convalescent COVID-19. CDR3 DNA sequence: TGTGCCAGTATTCCTGGACAGGCGAACACTGAAGCTTTCTTT. Translating gives CASIPGQANTEAFF.